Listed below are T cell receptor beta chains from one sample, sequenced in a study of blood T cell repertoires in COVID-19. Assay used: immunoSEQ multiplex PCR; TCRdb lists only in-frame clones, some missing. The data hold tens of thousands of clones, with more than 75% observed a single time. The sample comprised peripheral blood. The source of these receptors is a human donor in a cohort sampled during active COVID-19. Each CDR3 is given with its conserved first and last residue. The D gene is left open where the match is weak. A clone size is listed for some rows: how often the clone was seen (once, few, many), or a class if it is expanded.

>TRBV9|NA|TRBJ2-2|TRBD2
TGTGCCAGCAGCCCCCAAAGCGGGAGGATTACCGGGGAGCTGTTTTTT
CASSPQSGRITGELFF
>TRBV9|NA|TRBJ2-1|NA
TGTGCCAGCAGCTCCCGCGGTGGGAGCGCAAGCTCCTACAATGAGCAGTTCTTC
CASSSRGGSASSYNEQFF
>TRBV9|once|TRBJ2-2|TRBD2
TGTGCCAGCAGCCCCCGACTAGCGCAGACCGGGGAGCTGTTTTTT
CASSPRLAQTGELFF
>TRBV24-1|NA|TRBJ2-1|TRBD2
TGTGCCACCAGTGATGCTAGCGGGGGAAGCTCCTACAATGAGCAGTTCTTC
CATSDASGGSSYNEQFF
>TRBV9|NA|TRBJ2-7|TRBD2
TGTGCCAGCAGCGTAGAGGGCGGCAGCGGGGGCTACGAGCAGTACTTC
CASSVEGGSGGYEQYF
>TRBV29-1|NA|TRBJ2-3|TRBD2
TGCAGCTCAAGAGGGTCCAGCGGGGGGAGCACAGATACGCAGTATTTT
CSSRGSSGGSTDTQYF
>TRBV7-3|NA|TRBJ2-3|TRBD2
TGTGCCAGCACAAATAGCGGGAGGGGAAATACGCAGTATTTT
CASTNSGRGNTQYF
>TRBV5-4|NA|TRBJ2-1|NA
TGTGCCAGCAGCCTTGGAGGGCCTTTGGATGAGCAGTTCTTC
CASSLGGPLDEQFF
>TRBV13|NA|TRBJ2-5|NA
TGTGCCAGCAGCTTCCCCAGCCAAGAGACCCAGTACTTC
CASSFPSQETQYF
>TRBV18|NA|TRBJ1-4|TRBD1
TGTGCCAGCTCACCGCTGGGACAGGGGGCCCACGAAAAACTGTTTTTT
CASSPLGQGAHEKLFF
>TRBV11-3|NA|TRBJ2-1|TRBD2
TGTGCCAGCAGCCCCGTAGCGGGAGGAAGAGGGTACAATGAGCAGTTCTTC
CASSPVAGGRGYNEQFF
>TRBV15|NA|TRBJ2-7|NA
TGTGCCACCAGCAGAGAGGACACCTACGAGCAGTACTTC
CATSREDTYEQYF
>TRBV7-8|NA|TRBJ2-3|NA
TGTGCCAGCAGCTTAGTTCGCGGGAAAGATACGCAGTATTTT
CASSLVRGKDTQYF
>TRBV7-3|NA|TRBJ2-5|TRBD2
TGTGCCAGCAGCTTATTGAGCGGGAGCCTTCAAGAGACCCAGTACTTC
CASSLLSGSLQETQYF
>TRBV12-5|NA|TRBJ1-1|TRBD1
TGTGCTAGTGGTTTTATCCGGGACAGGGGGACCCACACTGAAGCTTTCTTT
CASGFIRDRGTHTEAFF
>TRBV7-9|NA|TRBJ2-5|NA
TGTGCCAGCAGCTCAGGGACACCGCTAGAGACCCAGTACTTC
CASSSGTPLETQYF
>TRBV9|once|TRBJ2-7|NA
TGTGCCAGCAGCGTAGTGCCTAGCGAGACCTACGAGCAGTACTTC
CASSVVPSETYEQYF
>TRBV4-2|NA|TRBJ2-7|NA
TGTGCCAGCAGCCAAGATTTATCGGGATGGACTCCCTACGAGCAGTACTTC
CASSQDLSGWTPYEQYF
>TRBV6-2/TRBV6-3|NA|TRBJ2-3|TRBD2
TGTGCCAGCAGCCTACTCCCTAGCGGGGTCCACACAGATACGCAGTATTTT
CASSLLPSGVHTDTQYF
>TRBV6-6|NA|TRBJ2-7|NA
TGTGCCAGCAGTTCGGGGGTTTACTACGAGCAGTACTTC
CASSSGVYYEQYF
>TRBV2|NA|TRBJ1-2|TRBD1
TGTGCCAGCAGTTCCCTGGACAGGGGGCTGGTCTATGGCTACACCTTC
CASSSLDRGLVYGYTF
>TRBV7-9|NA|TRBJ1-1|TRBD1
TGTGCCAGCAGCCTGGGACAGCCAAACACTGAAGCTTTCTTT
CASSLGQPNTEAFF
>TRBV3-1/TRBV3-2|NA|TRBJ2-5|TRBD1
TGTGCCAGCAGCCCCAGGGACAGGGAAGAGACCCAGTACTTC
CASSPRDREETQYF
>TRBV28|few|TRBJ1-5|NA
TGTGCCAGCAGTTTCTTATCAGGTCAAGGGGGACATCAGCCCCAGCATTTT
CASSFLSGQGGHQPQHF
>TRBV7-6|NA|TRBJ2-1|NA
TGTGCCAGCAGCCCGGGACGGGGGAATGAGCAGTTCTTC
CASSPGRGNEQFF
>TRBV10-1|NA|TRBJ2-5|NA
TGCGCCAGCAGTGACCAACTAGCAGACCAAGAGACCCAGTACTTC
CASSDQLADQETQYF
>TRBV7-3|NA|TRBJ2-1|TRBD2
TGTGCCAGCAGCTTAACAGGAGCGGGAGCCCAACATGAGCAGTTCTTC
CASSLTGAGAQHEQFF
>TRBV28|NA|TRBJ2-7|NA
TGTGCCAGCAGCTTGACCGAGGGTGGATCGTGGGTCGAGCAGTACTTC
CASSLTEGGSWVEQYF
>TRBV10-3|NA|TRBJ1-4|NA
TGTGCCATCAGTGAGGCCACGGGTTCAACTAATGAAAAACTGTTTTTT
CAISEATGSTNEKLFF
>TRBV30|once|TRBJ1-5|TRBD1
TGTGCCTGGGTCACGAAAGGGGGCGGTCAGCCCCAGCATTTT
CAWVTKGGGQPQHF